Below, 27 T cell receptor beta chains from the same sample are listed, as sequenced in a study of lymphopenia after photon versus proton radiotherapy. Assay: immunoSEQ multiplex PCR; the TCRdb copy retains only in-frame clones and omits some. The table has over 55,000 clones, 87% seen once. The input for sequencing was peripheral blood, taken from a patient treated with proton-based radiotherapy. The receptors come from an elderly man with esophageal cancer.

This CDR3 is CASSPLYIGYEQYF. The CDR3 nucleotides are TGTGCCAGCTCACCACTTTATATAGGGTACGAGCAGTACTTC. The chain recombines TRBV18 with TRBJ2-7, with D uncertain. The CDR3 contains 14 residues. Looked up from germline, CDR1 is KGHSH and CDR2 is LQKENI. Trimming left V 1 base short and J 4 bases short, with 11 bases between.

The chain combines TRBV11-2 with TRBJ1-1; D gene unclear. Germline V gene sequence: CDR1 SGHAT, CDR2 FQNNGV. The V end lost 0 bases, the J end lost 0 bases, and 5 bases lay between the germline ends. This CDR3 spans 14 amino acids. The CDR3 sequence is CASSLERLNTEAFF. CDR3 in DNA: TGTGCCAGCAGCTTAGAGAGGTTGAACACTGAAGCTTTCTTT.

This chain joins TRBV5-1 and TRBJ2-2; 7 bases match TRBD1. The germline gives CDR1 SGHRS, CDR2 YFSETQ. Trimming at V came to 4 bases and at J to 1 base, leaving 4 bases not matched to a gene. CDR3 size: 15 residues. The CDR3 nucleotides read TGCGCCAGCAGCCCCCGGACAGGGAACACCGGGGAGCTGTTTTTT. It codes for CASSPRTGNTGELFF.

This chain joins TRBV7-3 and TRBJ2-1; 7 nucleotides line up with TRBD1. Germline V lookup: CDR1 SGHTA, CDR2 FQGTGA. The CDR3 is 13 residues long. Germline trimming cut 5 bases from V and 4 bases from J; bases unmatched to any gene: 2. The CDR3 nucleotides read TGTGCCAGCAGCCCGGACAGGTACAATGAGCAGTTCTTC. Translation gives CASSPDRYNEQFF.

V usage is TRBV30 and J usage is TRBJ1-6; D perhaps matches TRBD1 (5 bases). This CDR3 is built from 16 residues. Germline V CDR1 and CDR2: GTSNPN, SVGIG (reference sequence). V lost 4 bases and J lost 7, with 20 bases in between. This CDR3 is CAWTLGPGERNSPLHF. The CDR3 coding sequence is TGTGCCTGGACCCTGGGACCGGGCGAAAGGAATTCACCCCTCCACTTT.

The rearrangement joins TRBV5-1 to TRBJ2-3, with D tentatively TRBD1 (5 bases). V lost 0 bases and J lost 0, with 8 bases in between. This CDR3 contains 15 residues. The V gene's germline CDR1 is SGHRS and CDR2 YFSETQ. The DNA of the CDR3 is TGCGCCAGCAGCTTGGACTGGGGCAGCACAGATACGCAGTATTTT. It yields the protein CASSLDWGSTDTQYF.

The CDR3 nucleotides read TGTGCCAGCAGCTTAGAAGTCGTGGGGGCCCAGTACTTC. This sequence encodes CASSLEVVGAQYF. This chain connects TRBV11-2 to TRBJ2-5; D may be TRBD1 or TRBD2 (5 bases each). Germline assignment: CDR1 SGHAT and CDR2 FQNNGV. This CDR3 has 13 residues. V lost 0 bases, J lost 9 bases, and 11 bases lay in between.

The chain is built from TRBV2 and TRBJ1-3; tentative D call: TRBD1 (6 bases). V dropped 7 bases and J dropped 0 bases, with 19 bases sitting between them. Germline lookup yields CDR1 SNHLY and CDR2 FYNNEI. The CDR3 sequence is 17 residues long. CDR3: CASIGGQYASSGNTIYF. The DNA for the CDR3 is TGTGCCAGCATCGGGGGGCAGTACGCCAGCTCTGGAAACACCATATATTTT.

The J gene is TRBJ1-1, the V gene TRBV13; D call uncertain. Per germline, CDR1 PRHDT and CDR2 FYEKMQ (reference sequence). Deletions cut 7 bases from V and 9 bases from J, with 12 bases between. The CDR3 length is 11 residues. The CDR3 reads CASTGGDKAFF. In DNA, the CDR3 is TGTGCCAGCACCGGCGGTGACAAAGCTTTCTTT.

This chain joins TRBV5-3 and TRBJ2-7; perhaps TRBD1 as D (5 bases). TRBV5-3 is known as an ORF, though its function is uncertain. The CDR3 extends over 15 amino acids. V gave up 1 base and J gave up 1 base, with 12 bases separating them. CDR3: CARSLKGAKSYEQYF. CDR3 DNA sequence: TGTGCCAGAAGCTTGAAAGGGGCTAAGTCCTACGAGCAGTACTTC.

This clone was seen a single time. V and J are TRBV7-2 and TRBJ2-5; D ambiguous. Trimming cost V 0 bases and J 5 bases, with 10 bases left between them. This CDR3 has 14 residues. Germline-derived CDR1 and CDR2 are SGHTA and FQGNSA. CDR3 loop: CASSLAGGSETQYF. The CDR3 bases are TGTGCCAGCAGCTTAGCGGGCGGTTCCGAGACCCAGTACTTC.

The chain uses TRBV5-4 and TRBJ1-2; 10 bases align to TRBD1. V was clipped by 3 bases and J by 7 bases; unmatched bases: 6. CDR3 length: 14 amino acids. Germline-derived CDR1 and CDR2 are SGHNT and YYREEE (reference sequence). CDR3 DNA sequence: TGTGCCAGCAGCTCGGACAGGGGGTTCTCTGGCTACACCTTC. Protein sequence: CASSSDRGFSGYTF.

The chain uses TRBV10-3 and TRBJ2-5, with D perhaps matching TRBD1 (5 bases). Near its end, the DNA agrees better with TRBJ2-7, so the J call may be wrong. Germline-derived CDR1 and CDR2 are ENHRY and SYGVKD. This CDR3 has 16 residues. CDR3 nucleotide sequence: TGTGCCATCAGTCGGACGACAGCCCCTAGCTCCTACGAGCAGTACTTC. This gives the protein CAISRTTAPSSYEQYF.

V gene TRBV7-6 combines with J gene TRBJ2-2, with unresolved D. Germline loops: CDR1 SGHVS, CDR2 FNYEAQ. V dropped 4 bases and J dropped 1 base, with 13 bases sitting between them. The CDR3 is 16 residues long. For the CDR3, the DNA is TGTGCCAGCAGCTCCCTGGCAGGTTTGAACACCGGGGAGCTGTTTTTT. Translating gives CASSSLAGLNTGELFF.

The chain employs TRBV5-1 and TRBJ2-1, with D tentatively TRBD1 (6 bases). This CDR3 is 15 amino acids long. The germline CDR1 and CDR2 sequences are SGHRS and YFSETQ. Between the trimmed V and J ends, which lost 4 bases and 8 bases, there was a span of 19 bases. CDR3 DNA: TGCGCCAGCAGCACAGGACCCGGGCAGGGGTATGAGCAGTTCTTC. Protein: CASSTGPGQGYEQFF.

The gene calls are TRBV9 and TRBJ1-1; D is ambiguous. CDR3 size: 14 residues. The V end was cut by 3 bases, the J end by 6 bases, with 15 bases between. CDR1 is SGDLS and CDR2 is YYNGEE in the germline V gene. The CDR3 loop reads CASSALSFWAEAFF. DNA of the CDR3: TGTGCCAGCAGCGCGCTCTCCTTCTGGGCTGAAGCTTTCTTT.

The CDR3 is CASSLATGTDPNSPLHF. The CDR3 nucleotides read TGTGCCAGCAGCTTGGCAACCGGGACCGACCCTAATTCACCCCTCCACTTT. The chain joins TRBV5-4 to TRBJ1-6; possible D gene TRBD1, 5 bases. CDR1 is SGHNT and CDR2 is YYREEE in the germline V gene (reference sequence). The CDR3 contains 17 residues. The germline V and J ends were trimmed by 0 bases and 6 bases, with 16 bases remaining between them.

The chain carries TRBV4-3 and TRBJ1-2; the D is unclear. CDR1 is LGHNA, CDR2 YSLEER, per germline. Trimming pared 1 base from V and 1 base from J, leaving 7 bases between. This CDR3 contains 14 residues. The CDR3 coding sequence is TGCGCCAGCAGCCAAGGGGTGGGTAACTATGGCTACACCTTC. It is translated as CASSQGVGNYGYTF.

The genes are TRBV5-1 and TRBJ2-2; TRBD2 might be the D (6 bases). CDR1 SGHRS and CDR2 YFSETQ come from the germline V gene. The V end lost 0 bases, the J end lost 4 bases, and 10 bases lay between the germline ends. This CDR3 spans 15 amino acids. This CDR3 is CASSLGQGGTGELFF. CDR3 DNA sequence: TGCGCCAGCAGCTTGGGGCAGGGAGGCACCGGGGAGCTGTTTTTT.

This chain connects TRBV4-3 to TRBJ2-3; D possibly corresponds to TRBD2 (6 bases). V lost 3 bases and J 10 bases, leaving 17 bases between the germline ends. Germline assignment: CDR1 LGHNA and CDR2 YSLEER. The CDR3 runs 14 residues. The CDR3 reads CASSQGLDLPSQYF. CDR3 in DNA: TGCGCCAGCAGCCAGGGACTCGACCTCCCATCGCAGTATTTT.

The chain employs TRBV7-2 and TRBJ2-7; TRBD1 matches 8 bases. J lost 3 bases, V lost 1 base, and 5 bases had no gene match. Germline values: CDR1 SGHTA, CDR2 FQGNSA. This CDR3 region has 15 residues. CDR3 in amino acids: CASSLVRGPNYEQYF. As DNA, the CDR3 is TGTGCCAGCAGCTTAGTCAGGGGGCCGAACTACGAGCAGTACTTC. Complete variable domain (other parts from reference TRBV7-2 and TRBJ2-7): GAGVSQSPSNKVTEKGKDVELRCDPISGHTALYWYRQSLGQGLEFLIYFQGNSAPDKSGLPSDRFSAERTGGSVSTLTIQRTQQEDSAVYLCASSLVRGPNYEQYFGPGTRLTVT.

As DNA, the CDR3 is TGTGCCAGCAGCTTAGCAGCGGGGGTCGGGTATGGCTACACCTTC. Translated: CASSLAAGVGYGYTF. The chain has TRBV7-9 and TRBJ1-2, with D possibly matching TRBD1 (5 bases). CDR1 and CDR2 from the germline V gene are SEHNR and FQNEAQ (reference sequence). V shed 0 bases and J shed 5 bases, with 13 bases lying between them. This CDR3 spans 15 amino acids.

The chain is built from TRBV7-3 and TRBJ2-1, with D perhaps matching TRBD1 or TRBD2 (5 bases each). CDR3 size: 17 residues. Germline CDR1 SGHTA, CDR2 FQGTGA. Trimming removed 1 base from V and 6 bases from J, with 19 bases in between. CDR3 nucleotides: TGTGCCAGCAGCTTAAAAGGACGTGGGGGTTTCGGCAATGAGCAGTTCTTC. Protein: CASSLKGRGGFGNEQFF.

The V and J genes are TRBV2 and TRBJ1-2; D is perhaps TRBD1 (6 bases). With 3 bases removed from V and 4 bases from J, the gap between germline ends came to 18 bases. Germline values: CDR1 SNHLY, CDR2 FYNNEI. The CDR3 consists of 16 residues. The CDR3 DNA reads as TGTGCCAGCAGTGAGAGGGACACTCACCTTCTCTATGGCTACACCTTC. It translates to CASSERDTHLLYGYTF.

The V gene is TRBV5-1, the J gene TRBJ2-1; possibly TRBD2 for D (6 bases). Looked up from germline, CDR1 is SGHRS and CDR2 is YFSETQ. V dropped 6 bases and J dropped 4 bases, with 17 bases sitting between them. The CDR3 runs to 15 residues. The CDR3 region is CASTLGTPLYNEQFF. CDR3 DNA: TGCGCCAGCACTCTTGGGACTCCACTTTACAATGAGCAGTTCTTC.

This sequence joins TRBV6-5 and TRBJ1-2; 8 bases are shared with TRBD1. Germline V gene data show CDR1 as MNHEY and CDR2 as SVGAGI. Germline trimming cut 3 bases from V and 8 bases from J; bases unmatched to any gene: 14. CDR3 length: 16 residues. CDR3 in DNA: TGTGCCAGCAGTTATGTTCGGCAGGGGGCGGCCCGCGGCTACACCTTC. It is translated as CASSYVRQGAARGYTF.

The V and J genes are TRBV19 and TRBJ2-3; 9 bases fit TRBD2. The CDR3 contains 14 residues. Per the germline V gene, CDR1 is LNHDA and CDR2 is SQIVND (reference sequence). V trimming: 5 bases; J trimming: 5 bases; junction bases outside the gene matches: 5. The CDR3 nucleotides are TGTGCCAGTAGTCAAGCGGGGGGAGTAGATACGCAGTATTTT. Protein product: CASSQAGGVDTQYF.